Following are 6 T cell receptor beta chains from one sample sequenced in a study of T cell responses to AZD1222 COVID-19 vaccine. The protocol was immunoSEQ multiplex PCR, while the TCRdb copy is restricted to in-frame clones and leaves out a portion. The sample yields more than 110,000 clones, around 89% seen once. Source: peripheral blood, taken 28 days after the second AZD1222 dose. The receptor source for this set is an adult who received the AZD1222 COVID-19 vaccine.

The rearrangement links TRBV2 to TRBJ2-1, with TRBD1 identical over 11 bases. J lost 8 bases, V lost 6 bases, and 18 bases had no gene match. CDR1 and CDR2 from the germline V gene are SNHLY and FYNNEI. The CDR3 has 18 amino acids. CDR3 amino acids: CASSQQMGRTGGWDEQFF. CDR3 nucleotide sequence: TGTGCCAGCAGCCAACAAATGGGTCGGACAGGGGGCTGGGATGAGCAGTTCTTC.

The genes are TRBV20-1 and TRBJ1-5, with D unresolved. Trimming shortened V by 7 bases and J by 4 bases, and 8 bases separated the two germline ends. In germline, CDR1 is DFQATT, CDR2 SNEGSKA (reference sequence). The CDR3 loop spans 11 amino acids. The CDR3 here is CSVDGNQPQHF. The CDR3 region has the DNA TGCAGTGTTGACGGGAATCAGCCCCAGCATTTT.

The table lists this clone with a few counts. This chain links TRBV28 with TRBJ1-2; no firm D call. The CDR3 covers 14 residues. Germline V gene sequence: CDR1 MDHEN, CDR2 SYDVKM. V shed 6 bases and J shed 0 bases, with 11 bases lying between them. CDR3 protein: CASRPHRANYGYTF. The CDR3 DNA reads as TGTGCCAGCAGACCACACCGAGCTAACTATGGCTACACCTTC.

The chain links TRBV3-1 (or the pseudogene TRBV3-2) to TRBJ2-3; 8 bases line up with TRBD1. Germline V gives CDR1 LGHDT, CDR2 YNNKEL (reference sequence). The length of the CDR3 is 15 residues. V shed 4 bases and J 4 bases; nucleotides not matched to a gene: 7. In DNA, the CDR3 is TGTGCCAGCAGCCGACAGGGGAACGTCGCAGATACGCAGTATTTT. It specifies CASSRQGNVADTQYF.

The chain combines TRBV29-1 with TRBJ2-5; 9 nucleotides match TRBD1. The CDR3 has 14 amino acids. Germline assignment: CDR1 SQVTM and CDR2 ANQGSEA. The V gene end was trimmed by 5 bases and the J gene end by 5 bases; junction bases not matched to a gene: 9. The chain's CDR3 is CSVNLQGASETQYF. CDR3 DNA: TGCAGCGTTAATCTACAGGGGGCGTCGGAGACCCAGTACTTC.

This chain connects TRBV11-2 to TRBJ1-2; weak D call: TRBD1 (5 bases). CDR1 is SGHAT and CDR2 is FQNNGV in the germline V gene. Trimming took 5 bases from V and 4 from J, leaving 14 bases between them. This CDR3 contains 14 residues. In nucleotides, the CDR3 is TGTGCCAGCAGCCTCGGTGGGGCTGCCTATGGCTACACCTTC. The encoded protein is CASSLGGAAYGYTF.